This is a list of T cell receptor beta chains from one sample in a study of blood T cells in healthy people across ages. TCRdb re-analysed the 5' RACE reads in MiXCR, keeping a single row per CDR3 protein. The data contain over 1,500,000 distinct CDR3 sequences, 30% to 40% of them seen just once; the ten biggest clones take up 20% to 25%. Sequencing input: blood. Receptors originate from a human donor in good health. CDR3s include the opening cysteine and the closing phenylalanine or tryptophan.

j_call: TRBJ1-6; v_call: TRBV20-1; cdr3_aa: CSARDRSSPLHF
j_call: TRBJ1-1; v_call: TRBV4-2; cdr3_aa: CASSLMTQGSVTTEAFF
j_call: TRBJ1-2; v_call: TRBV9; cdr3_aa: CASSVGGQGVNGYTF
j_call: TRBJ2-4; v_call: TRBV7-9; cdr3_aa: CASSLAGNGDIQYF
j_call: TRBJ2-1; v_call: TRBV4-2; cdr3_aa: CASSQEGLGRPSYNEQFF
j_call: TRBJ2-1; v_call: TRBV12-3/TRBV12-4; cdr3_aa: CASTSAGTRGNEQFF
j_call: TRBJ2-3; v_call: TRBV28; cdr3_aa: CASTKDTLETQYF
j_call: TRBJ2-4; v_call: TRBV20-1; cdr3_aa: CSASPDGNIQYF
j_call: TRBJ1-1; v_call: TRBV10-3; cdr3_aa: CAINPGQGPNTEAFF
j_call: TRBJ1-5; v_call: TRBV15; cdr3_aa: CATSWGTEDQPQHF
j_call: TRBJ2-7; v_call: TRBV20-1; cdr3_aa: CSAIMASGGYEQYF
j_call: TRBJ2-7; v_call: TRBV27; cdr3_aa: CASKRTGGTYEQYF
j_call: TRBJ2-1; v_call: TRBV4-3; cdr3_aa: CASSQDRELAGDNEQFF
j_call: TRBJ2-5; v_call: TRBV6-2/TRBV6-3; cdr3_aa: CASSPRSREETQYF
j_call: TRBJ2-6; v_call: TRBV24-1; cdr3_aa: CATGRTTGANVLTF
j_call: TRBJ2-7; v_call: TRBV6-5; cdr3_aa: CASSSGTSGGEQYF
j_call: TRBJ2-1; v_call: TRBV24-1; cdr3_aa: CATSDLTGDRGRGVRQFF
j_call: TRBJ2-7; v_call: TRBV11-2; cdr3_aa: CVSSLDRAAYEQYF
j_call: TRBJ1-2; v_call: TRBV28; cdr3_aa: CASILGQEGRYTF
j_call: TRBJ1-5; v_call: TRBV20-1; cdr3_aa: CSARVDINQPQHF
j_call: TRBJ1-3; v_call: TRBV7-9; cdr3_aa: CASSPENGGLGNTIYF
j_call: TRBJ1-5; v_call: TRBV28; cdr3_aa: CASSLPQGAPEPQHF
j_call: TRBJ2-7; v_call: TRBV6-5; cdr3_aa: CASHRGGGLSYEQYF
j_call: TRBJ1-1; v_call: TRBV2; cdr3_aa: CASSSDREAFF
j_call: TRBJ2-7; v_call: TRBV7-2; cdr3_aa: CASSPGWNRGLTYEQYF
j_call: TRBJ2-3; v_call: TRBV3-1; cdr3_aa: CASSPTPELAGSTDTQYF
j_call: TRBJ2-1; v_call: TRBV6-5; cdr3_aa: CASRTGSSGNEQFF
j_call: TRBJ1-1; v_call: TRBV5-1; cdr3_aa: CASSSPGQGASGTEAFF
j_call: TRBJ2-3; v_call: TRBV15; cdr3_aa: CATSTRQASSTDTQYF
j_call: TRBJ1-2; v_call: TRBV20-1; cdr3_aa: CSGQTHYGYTF
j_call: TRBJ2-1; v_call: TRBV7-2; cdr3_aa: CASSPLATEQFF
j_call: TRBJ2-7; v_call: TRBV6-2/TRBV6-3; cdr3_aa: CASSYRGPEQYF
j_call: TRBJ2-1; v_call: TRBV3-1; cdr3_aa: CASKLAGLYNEQFF
j_call: TRBJ2-1; v_call: TRBV7-2; cdr3_aa: CASSPGEGRGGGNEQFF
j_call: TRBJ1-2; v_call: TRBV5-1; cdr3_aa: CASGHRGKAYGYTF
j_call: TRBJ2-3; v_call: TRBV20-1; cdr3_aa: CSARDLFTDTQYF
j_call: .; v_call: TRBV5-1; cdr3_aa: CASRPGTGKNIQYF
j_call: TRBJ1-1; v_call: TRBV12-3/TRBV12-4; cdr3_aa: CASSWGGDRGRNTEAFF
j_call: TRBJ2-6; v_call: TRBV4-3; cdr3_aa: CASSQPGQGAGANVLTF
j_call: TRBJ2-3; v_call: TRBV27; cdr3_aa: CASSLLLATTDTQYF
j_call: TRBJ2-5; v_call: TRBV20-1; cdr3_aa: CSIVLAATTETQYF
j_call: TRBJ1-2; v_call: TRBV6-6; cdr3_aa: CASSYLSTSNYGYTF
j_call: TRBJ2-6; v_call: TRBV13; cdr3_aa: CASRQGQTGANVLTF
j_call: TRBJ2-5; v_call: TRBV12-3/TRBV12-4; cdr3_aa: CASGAGGLVGTQYF
j_call: TRBJ2-1; v_call: TRBV7-3; cdr3_aa: CASSSTGGINEQFF
j_call: TRBJ2-5; v_call: TRBV29-1; cdr3_aa: CSVGDGLEQCF
j_call: TRBJ2-1; v_call: TRBV7-3; cdr3_aa: CASSLEDANNEQFF
j_call: TRBJ1-2; v_call: TRBV12-3/TRBV12-4; cdr3_aa: CASRPGPNGVYGYTF
j_call: TRBJ2-7; v_call: TRBV19; cdr3_aa: CASSMGSGQGSYEQYF
j_call: TRBJ1-2; v_call: TRBV6-1; cdr3_aa: CASSLDRGEDGYTF
j_call: TRBJ2-1; v_call: TRBV20-1; cdr3_aa: CSAAPGVAANNEQFF
j_call: TRBJ2-1; v_call: TRBV6-5; cdr3_aa: CAGSRDRVEQFF
j_call: TRBJ2-7; v_call: TRBV5-1; cdr3_aa: CASSFQGARYEQYF
j_call: TRBJ2-1; v_call: TRBV7-2; cdr3_aa: CASSPTSGVEQFF
j_call: TRBJ1-2; v_call: TRBV4-1; cdr3_aa: CASSREDGGYTF
j_call: TRBJ2-1; v_call: TRBV7-9; cdr3_aa: CASSYDRFLADEQFF
j_call: TRBJ1-1; v_call: TRBV9; cdr3_aa: CASSVTGTGEAFF